This T cell receptor (beta chain) was identified in a study of blood T cell repertoires in COVID-19. Study summary: Whether acute or convalescent, the COVID-19 samples came from the United States, Italy and Spain. T cells, B-cell-depleted T cells, or PBMCs provided the cDNA or gDNA that served as material.

In the study's own analysis: Reference gene primer amplification gave nucleated cell count estimates. The protocol was immunoSEQ multiplex PCR, while the TCRdb copy is restricted to in-frame clones and leaves out a portion. V and J calls and clone size are those listed in that table; D and trimming were worked out from the DNA. The sample gives approximately 100,000 clones, more than 70% of which show up once; around a tenth is in the top ten. This CDR3 is built from 15 residues. The germline gives CDR1 SGHVS, CDR2 FNYEAQ. V was trimmed by 3 bases and J by 4 bases, leaving 15 bases between them. The gene calls are TRBV7-6 and TRBJ1-2, with D tentatively TRBD1 (5 bases). Input material: peripheral blood. The receptor comes from a woman aged 25 to 39 with acute or convalescent COVID-19. The CDR3 nucleotides are TGTGCCAGCAGCTTCCAAGGACAAGCAAGCTATGGCTACACCTTC. Its translation is CASSFQGQASYGYTF.